This T cell receptor (beta chain) was identified in a study of blood T cell repertoires in COVID-19. Background on the study: COVID-19 samples, acute and convalescent, were from the United States, Italy and Spain.

Ages ranged from roughly 18 to 100 years, with residence in approximately 25 US areas. V lost 4 bases and J lost 10; bases outside the gene matches: 9. From germline, CDR1 is GTSNPN and CDR2 SVGIG (reference sequence). The CDR3 contains 13 residues. Per the original data handling: Amplification of reference gene primers provided the estimated nucleated cell counts. The method was immunoSEQ multiplex PCR; TCRdb's version includes in-frame clones alone and lacks a portion of them. V and J calls plus clone size are reproduced from that table; the DNA served to infer D and trimming. The sample has about 81,000 clones, roughly 90% seen once.

This TCR was recovered from a woman aged 50 to 60 with acute COVID-19. Source material: PBMCs or T cells enriched from blood (not recorded which). The chain is built from TRBV30 and TRBJ1-1, with TRBD1 matching over 10 bases. The CDR3, as DNA: TGTGCCTGGAATGATGACAGGGGGCGACGAGCTTTCTTT. Residues: CAWNDDRGRRAFF.